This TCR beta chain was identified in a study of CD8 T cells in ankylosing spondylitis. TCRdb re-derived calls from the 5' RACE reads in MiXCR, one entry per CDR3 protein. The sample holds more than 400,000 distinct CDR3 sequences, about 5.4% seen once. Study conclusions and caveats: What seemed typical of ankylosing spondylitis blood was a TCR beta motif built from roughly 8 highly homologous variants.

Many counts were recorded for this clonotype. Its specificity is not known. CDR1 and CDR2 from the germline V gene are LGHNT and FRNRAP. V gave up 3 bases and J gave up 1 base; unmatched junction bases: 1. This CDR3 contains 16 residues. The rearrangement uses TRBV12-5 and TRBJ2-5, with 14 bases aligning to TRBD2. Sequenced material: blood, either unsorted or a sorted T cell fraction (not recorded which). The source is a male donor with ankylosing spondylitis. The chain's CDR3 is CASGLGLAGGQETQYF. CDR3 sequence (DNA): TGTGCTAGTGGTTTAGGACTAGCGGGGGGCCAAGAGACCCAGTACTTC.